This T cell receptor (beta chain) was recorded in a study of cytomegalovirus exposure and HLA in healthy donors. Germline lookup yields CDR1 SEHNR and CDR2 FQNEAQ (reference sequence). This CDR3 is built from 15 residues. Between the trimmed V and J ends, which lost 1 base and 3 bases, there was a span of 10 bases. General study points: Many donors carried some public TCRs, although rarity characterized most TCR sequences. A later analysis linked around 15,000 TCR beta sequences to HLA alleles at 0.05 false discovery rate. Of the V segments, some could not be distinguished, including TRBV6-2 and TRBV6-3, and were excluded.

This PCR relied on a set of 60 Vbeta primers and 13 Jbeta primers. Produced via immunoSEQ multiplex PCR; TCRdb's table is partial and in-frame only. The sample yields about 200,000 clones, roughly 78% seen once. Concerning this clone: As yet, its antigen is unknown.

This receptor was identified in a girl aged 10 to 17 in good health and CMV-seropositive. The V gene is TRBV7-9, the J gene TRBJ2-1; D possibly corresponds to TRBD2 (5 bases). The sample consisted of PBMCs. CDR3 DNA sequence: TGTGCCAGCAGCTTAGGGACTGTTCGCTACAATGAGCAGTTCTTC. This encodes CASSLGTVRYNEQFF.